This is a list of T cell receptor beta chains from one sample in a study of blood T cell repertoires in COVID-19. The protocol was immunoSEQ multiplex PCR, while the TCRdb copy is restricted to in-frame clones and leaves out a portion. The data hold under 300,000 clones, with 85% to 90% observed a single time. Sequencing was done on a sample of PBMCs or T cells enriched from blood (not recorded which). The origin of the receptors is a woman aged 55-70 years in a cohort exposed to, infected with or recovered from COVID-19 (not recorded which). Both conserved end residues are part of each CDR3. The size of a clone is reported for some rows only, either as once, few or many, or as a class for expanded clones.

v_call clone_size cdr3_aa
TRBV2 . CASSEALNSPEQFF
TRBV5-1 . CASSLSGGGVGETQYF
TRBV10-3 once CATSGTSGSNGELFF
TRBV19 . CASKREKVNEQFF
TRBV12-3/TRBV12-4 . CASSLVGGEQYF
TRBV7-3 once CASSSSGQGVLFDGYTF
TRBV30 . CAWKYPDREGSPLHF
TRBV20-1 . CSASGRVLVNQPQHF
TRBV6-1 . CASSEGHRTGGFGQYF
TRBV20-1 few CSGVVAYEQYF
TRBV2 . CASSEGGYSNQPQHF
TRBV5-1 once CASSLGPSAEAFF
TRBV27 . CASSPPSGRGDTQYF
TRBV2 . CASSRGLNYGYTF
TRBV19 few CASSIHPTSGSRNEQFF
TRBV7-8 . CASSPEGTVTHEQYF
TRBV28 . CASSLLTNGANVLTF
TRBV9 . CASSAPGGFYEQYF
TRBV7-3 many CASSLVTTDTQYF
TRBV5-1 . CASSLGGRAARNEQFF
TRBV7-9 . CASSLQGADTQYF
TRBV5-7 . CASSLPSGRRETQYF
TRBV10-3 . CATGTGVMNTEAFF
TRBV18 . CASSPSGLAGLETQYF
TRBV28 . CASSLGQPMNTEAFF
TRBV28 . CASSLLQGGTGELFF
TRBV10-3 . CAILVYEQYF
TRBV27 . CASSSWTSGGSYNEQFF